This TCR beta chain was obtained from a study of cytomegalovirus exposure and HLA in healthy donors. In regard to this clone: Its antigen is not identified.

Whole-study findings and limits: A link between a missense DCLRE1C variant and TCR beta V- and J-gene trimming emerged from a later analysis.

Trimming stripped 5 bases from V and 0 bases from J, with 14 bases between. The germline V gene has CDR1 SGHVS and CDR2 FNYEAQ. This CDR3 comprises 16 residues. This PCR relied on a set of 60 Vbeta primers and 13 Jbeta primers. The protocol was immunoSEQ multiplex PCR, while the TCRdb copy is restricted to in-frame clones and leaves out a portion. Altogether 150,000 to 200,000 clones are present, around four fifths being singletons, with the ten largest covering less than 2%. The sequence derives from a man in his forties in good health and CMV-seropositive. The specimen sequenced was PBMCs. V and J are TRBV7-6 and TRBJ1-3; D is uncertain. The CDR3 protein is CASSTSAWGSGNTIYF. DNA of the CDR3: TGTGCCAGCAGCACTAGCGCTTGGGGCTCTGGAAACACCATATATTTT.